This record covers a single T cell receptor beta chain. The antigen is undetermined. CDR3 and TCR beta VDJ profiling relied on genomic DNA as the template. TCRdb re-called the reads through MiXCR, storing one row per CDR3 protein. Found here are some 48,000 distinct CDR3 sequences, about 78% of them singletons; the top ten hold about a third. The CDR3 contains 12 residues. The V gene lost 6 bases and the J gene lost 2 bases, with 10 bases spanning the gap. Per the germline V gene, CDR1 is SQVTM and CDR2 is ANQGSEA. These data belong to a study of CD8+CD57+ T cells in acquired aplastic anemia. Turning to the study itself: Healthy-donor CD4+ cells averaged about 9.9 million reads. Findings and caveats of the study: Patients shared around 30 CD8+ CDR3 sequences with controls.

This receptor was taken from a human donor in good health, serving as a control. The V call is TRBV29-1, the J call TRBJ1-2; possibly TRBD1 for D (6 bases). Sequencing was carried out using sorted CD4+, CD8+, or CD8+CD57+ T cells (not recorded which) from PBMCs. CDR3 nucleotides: TGCAGCGTGTTGAGGGGGAACTATGGCTACACCTTC. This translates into CSVLRGNYGYTF.